This TCR beta chain was captured by sequencing in a study of identical twins. TCRdb analysed the 5' RACE reads with MiXCR anew, one entry per CDR3 protein. Of 310,000 or so distinct CDR3 sequences in the sample, approximately 8.5% are singletons; the top ten hold less than 2.5%. The CDR3 runs to 15 residues. Germline-derived CDR1 and CDR2 are SNHLY and FYNNEI. Trimming removed 3 bases from V and 5 bases from J; junction bases left unmatched: 2. The sample was also linked to a second study, of yellow fever vaccine responses in identical twins.

The source material was memory (CD45RO+) T cells sorted from blood. The receptor was derived from a woman aged 18 to 35 in good health. The rearrangement joins TRBV2 to TRBJ2-1; 12 nucleotides align to TRBD2. The CDR3 coding sequence is TGTGCCAGCAGTGAGACTAGCGGGAGAGACAATGAGCAGTTCTTC. This encodes CASSETSGRDNEQFF.